What follows is one T cell receptor (beta chain) and its context. As yet, its antigen is unknown. The germline CDR1 and CDR2 sequences are SGHTA and FQGNSA. The CDR3 has 14 amino acids. This sample stems from a study of monozygotic twins with inflammatory bowel disease. General observations from the study: The data gave no support to a single strong IBD-associated signal or clonotype. Differences in immunosuppressive treatment may have been a source of added variability in patient repertoires.

A 6-nucleotide sample barcode was carried by the UMIs, which template switching added. Two nested PCRs, of around 15 and 9 cycles, processed TCRalpha and TCRbeta cDNA. No DNA is given; TCRdb re-called the 5' RACE reads and lists each CDR3 protein once. The sample has more than 300,000 distinct CDR3 sequences. Material: blood. This rearrangement joins TRBV7-2 to TRBJ1-2; checking the TCRdb D call of TRBD1 is not possible without DNA. The receptor comes from a human donor with ulcerative colitis or Crohn's disease, or a healthy co-twin of an affected twin (not recorded which). The CDR3 here is CAGGDRGFNYGYTF.